The source of this TCR beta chain is a study of T cell responses to AZD1222 COVID-19 vaccine. Regarding the study as a whole: Among those given AZD1222, only five or six were seropositive at baseline. Two AZD1222 administrations were followed by greater Spike-specific TCR breadth and depth.

On this clone itself: As yet, its antigen is unknown.

Method: immunoSEQ multiplex PCR; TCRdb's copy keeps in-frame clones and lacks some. The table records more than 100,000 clones, about nine tenths of them present only once. Germline V gives CDR1 KGHSH, CDR2 LQKENI. The V segment lost 0 bases and the J segment 8 bases; nucleotides outside the gene matches: 6. This CDR3 is built from 14 residues. The clonotype originates from an adult in good health. The chain links TRBV18 to TRBJ1-2, with TRBD1 matching over 7 bases. The sequencing used peripheral blood, collected on day 0 of AZD1222 vaccination. The CDR3 is CASSPPMQGVGYTF. The CDR3 DNA reads as TGTGCCAGCTCACCACCGATGCAGGGGGTCGGCTACACCTTC.